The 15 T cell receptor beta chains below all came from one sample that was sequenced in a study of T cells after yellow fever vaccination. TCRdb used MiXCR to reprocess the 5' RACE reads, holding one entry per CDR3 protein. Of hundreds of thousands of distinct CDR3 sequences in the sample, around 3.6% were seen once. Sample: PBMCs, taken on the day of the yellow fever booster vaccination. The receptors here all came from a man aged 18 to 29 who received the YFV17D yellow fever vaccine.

The CDR3 bases are TGTGCCAGCAGCTCACCGGGACTAAGGGGAGGCGAGACCCAGTACTTC. Amino acids: CASSSPGLRGGETQYF. The chain carries TRBV7-9 and TRBJ2-5, with TRBD2 matching over 7 bases. Looked up from germline, CDR1 is SEHNR and CDR2 is FQNEAQ (reference sequence). The CDR3 is made up of 16 amino acids. J gave up 5 bases and V 4 bases, and 13 bases lay outside the gene matches.

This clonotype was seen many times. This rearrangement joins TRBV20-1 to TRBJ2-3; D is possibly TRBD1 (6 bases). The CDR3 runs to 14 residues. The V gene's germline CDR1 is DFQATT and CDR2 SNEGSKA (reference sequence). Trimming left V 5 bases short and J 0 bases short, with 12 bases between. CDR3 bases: TGCAGTGCTCGCGGACAGACTAGCACAGATACGCAGTATTTT. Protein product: CSARGQTSTDTQYF.

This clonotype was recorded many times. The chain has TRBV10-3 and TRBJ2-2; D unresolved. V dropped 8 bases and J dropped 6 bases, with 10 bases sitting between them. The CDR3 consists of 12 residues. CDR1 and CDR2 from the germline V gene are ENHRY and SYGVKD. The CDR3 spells CAIGKVPGELFF. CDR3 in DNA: TGTGCCATCGGAAAGGTCCCCGGGGAGCTGTTTTTT.

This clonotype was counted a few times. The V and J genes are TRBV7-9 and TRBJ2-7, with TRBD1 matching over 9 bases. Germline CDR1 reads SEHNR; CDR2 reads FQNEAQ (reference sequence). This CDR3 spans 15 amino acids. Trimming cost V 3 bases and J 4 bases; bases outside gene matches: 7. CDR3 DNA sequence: TGTGCCAGCAGCTTGACAGGGGGGGAGACGTACGAGCAGTACTTC. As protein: CASSLTGGETYEQYF.

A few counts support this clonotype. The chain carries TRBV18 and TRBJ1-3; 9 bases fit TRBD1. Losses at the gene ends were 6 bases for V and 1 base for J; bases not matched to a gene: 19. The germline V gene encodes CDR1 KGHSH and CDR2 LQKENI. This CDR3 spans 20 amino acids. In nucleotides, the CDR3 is TGTGCCAGCTCGCCATACACTCGGACAGGGGATTATGGTTCTGGAAACACCATATATTTT. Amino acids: CASSPYTRTGDYGSGNTIYF.

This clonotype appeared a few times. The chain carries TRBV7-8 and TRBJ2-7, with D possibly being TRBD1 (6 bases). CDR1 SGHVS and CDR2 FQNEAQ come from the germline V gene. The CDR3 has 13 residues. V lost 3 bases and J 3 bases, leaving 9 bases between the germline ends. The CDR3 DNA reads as TGTGCCAGCAGCTTCCGGGACAACTACGAGCAGTACTTC. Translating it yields CASSFRDNYEQYF.

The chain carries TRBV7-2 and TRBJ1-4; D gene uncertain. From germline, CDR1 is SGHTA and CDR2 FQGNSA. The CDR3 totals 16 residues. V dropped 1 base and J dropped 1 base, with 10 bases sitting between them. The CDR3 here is CASSLGRYLTNEKLFF. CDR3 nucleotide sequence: TGTGCCAGCAGCTTAGGCAGATACTTAACTAATGAAAAACTGTTTTTT.

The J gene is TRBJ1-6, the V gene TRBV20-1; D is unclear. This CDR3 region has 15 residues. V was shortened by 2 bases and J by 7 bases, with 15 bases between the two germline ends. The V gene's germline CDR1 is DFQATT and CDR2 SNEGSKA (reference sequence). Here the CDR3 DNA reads TGCAGTGCTAGAAGTTGGGCGGGCCCAAATTCACCCCTCCACTTT. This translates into CSARSWAGPNSPLHF.

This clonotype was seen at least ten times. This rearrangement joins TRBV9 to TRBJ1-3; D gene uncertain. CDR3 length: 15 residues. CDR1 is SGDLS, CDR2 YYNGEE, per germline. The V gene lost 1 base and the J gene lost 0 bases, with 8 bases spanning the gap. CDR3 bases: TGTGCCAGCAGCGTAACGGACCTCTCTGGAAACACCATATATTTT. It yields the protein CASSVTDLSGNTIYF.

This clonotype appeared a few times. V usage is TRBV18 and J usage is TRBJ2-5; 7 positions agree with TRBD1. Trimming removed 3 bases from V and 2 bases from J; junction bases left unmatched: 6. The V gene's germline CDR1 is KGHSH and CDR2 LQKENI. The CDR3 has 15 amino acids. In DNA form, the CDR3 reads TGTGCCAGCTCACCCAACCCGGGACAGCAAGAGACCCAGTACTTC. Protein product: CASSPNPGQQETQYF.

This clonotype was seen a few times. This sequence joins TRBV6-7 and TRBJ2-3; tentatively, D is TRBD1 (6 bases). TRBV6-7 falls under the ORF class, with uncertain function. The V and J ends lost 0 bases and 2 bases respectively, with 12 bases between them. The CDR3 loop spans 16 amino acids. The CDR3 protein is CASSYSTGLVTDTQYF. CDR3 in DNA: TGTGCCAGCAGTTACTCAACAGGGTTAGTCACAGATACGCAGTATTTT.

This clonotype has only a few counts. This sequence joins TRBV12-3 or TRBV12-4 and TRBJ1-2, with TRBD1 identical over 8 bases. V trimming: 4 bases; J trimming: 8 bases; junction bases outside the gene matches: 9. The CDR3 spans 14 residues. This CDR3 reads CASSSLGQAKGYTF. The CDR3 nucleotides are TGTGCCAGCAGTTCCCTGGGACAGGCGAAAGGCTACACCTTC.

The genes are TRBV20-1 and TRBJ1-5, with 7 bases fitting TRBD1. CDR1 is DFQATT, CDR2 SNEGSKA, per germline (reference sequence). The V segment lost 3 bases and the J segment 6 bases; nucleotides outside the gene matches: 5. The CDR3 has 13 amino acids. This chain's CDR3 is CSARTGLSQPQHF. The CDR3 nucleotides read TGCAGTGCTAGGACAGGGTTATCTCAGCCCCAGCATTTT.

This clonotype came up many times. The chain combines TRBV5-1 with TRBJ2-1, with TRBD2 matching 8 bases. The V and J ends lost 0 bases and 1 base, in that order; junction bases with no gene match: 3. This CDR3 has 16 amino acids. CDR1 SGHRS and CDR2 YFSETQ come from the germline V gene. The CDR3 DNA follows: TGCGCCAGCAGCTTGGCTCCGGGGGGGTCCTACAATGAGCAGTTCTTC. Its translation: CASSLAPGGSYNEQFF.

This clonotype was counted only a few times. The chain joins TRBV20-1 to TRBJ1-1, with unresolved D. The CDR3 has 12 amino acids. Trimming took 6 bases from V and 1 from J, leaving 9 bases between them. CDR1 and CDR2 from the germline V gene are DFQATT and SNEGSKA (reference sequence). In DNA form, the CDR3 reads TGCAGTGCCCTTGACAAGAACACTGAAGCTTTCTTT. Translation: CSALDKNTEAFF.